These T cell receptor beta chains were read from a single sample in a study of PD-1 blockade in classical Hodgkin lymphoma. Using immunoSEQ multiplex PCR, the repertoire was profiled, and TCRdb retains in-frame clones only, with some absent. The sample contains 9,500 to 12,000 clones, approximately 85% of which appear only once. The sequences come from CD8+ T cells from blood, collected before the fourth cycle of nivolumab. The origin of the receptors is a human donor with classical Hodgkin lymphoma. The donor label of this sample is uncertain. Both conserved end residues are part of each CDR3. Each record gives: CDR3 length, V gene, clone size, J gene, D gene, CDR3 DNA, CDR3 protein. The D gene is left open where the match is weak. The size entry is marked missing in some rows and otherwise reads once, few, many or a size class.

>14|TRBV25-1|.|TRBJ2-7|.
TGTGCCAGCAGTCCCTGGGCCAGGGGCTACGAGCAGTACTTC
CASSPWARGYEQYF
>15|TRBV5-5|.|TRBJ1-1|.
TGTGCCAGCAGCTTGGCAGGGCCAGGGGACACTGAAGCTTTCTTT
CASSLAGPGDTEAFF
>14|TRBV11-2|.|TRBJ2-7|TRBD2
TGTGCCAGCAGCTACACTAGCGGGAAATACGAGCAGTACTTC
CASSYTSGKYEQYF
>12|TRBV5-6|.|TRBJ1-2|.
TGTGCCAGCAGCCTGAGAGACTATGGCTACACCTTC
CASSLRDYGYTF
>14|TRBV4-3|.|TRBJ1-2|.
TGCGCCAGCAGCCAAACCGACAGGTCTCACGGCTACACCTTC
CASSQTDRSHGYTF
>15|TRBV6-6|.|TRBJ2-7|.
TGTGCCAGCAGTTACTTCCCAGGGGTGGGATACGAGCAGTACTTC
CASSYFPGVGYEQYF
>16|TRBV5-1|.|TRBJ2-1|.
TGCGCCAGCAGCTGGTACGGGACTCTCCAGAATAGTGAGCAGTTCTTC
CASSWYGTLQNSEQFF
>17|TRBV4-1|.|TRBJ1-5|.
TGCGCCAGCAGCCAAGATGGGGCCAGAGCAGTAAATCAGCCCCAGCATTTT
CASSQDGARAVNQPQHF
>14|TRBV27|.|TRBJ2-7|TRBD2
TGTGCCAGCAGTCCGCGGACTAGCCACCGGGAGCAGTACTTC
CASSPRTSHREQYF
>16|TRBV28|.|TRBJ1-2|.
TGTGCCAGCAGTCCCGCCTTGGGGGGACAACGGCGTGGCTACACCTTC
CASSPALGGQRRGYTF
>10|TRBV6-1|.|TRBJ1-3|.
TGTGCCAGCAGTGAGGCAGGGGCTCATTTT
CASSEAGAHF
>16|TRBV2|.|TRBJ2-3|.
TGTGCCAGCAGCTTAGCTTCTAGTTGGGGGTCCGATACGCAGTATTTT
CASSLASSWGSDTQYF
>16|TRBV19|few|TRBJ1-2|TRBD1
TGTGCCAGTAGTAACCGGGACAGGGGCTCCAACTATGGCTACACCTTC
CASSNRDRGSNYGYTF
>15|TRBV30|medium-sized|TRBJ2-7|TRBD2
TGTGCCTGGAGTCATAGCGGGAGAGGGGTTTACGAGCAGTACTTC
CAWSHSGRGVYEQYF
>16|TRBV4-3|.|TRBJ2-3|TRBD2
TGCGCCAGCAGCCAAGATTATCCTAGCGGGAGGCATACGCAGTATTTT
CASSQDYPSGRHTQYF
>15|TRBV5-4|few|TRBJ1-2|.
TGTGCCAGCAGCTTGGCAACGGGGGCGGGAGGCGGCTACACCTTC
CASSLATGAGGGYTF
>14|TRBV5-6|.|TRBJ1-4|.
TGTGCCAGCAGCTTACAACCAACTAATGAAAAACTGTTTTTT
CASSLQPTNEKLFF
>13|TRBV28|.|TRBJ1-5|.
TGTGCCAGCAGTTTTACAGGGTTTCAGCCCCAGCATTTT
CASSFTGFQPQHF
>14|TRBV5-4|.|TRBJ2-7|TRBD1
TGTGCCAGCAGCCCCCGGGACAGTGCCTACGAGCAGTACTTC
CASSPRDSAYEQYF
>12|TRBV4-1|.|TRBJ2-1|.
TGCGCCAGCAGCCAATTTAGTGGGGAGCAGTTCTTC
CASSQFSGEQFF
>14|TRBV30|.|TRBJ2-2|.
TGTGCCTGGAGTGTGGGTTCCTACCCCGGGGAGCTGTTTTTT
CAWSVGSYPGELFF
>16|TRBV6-6|.|TRBJ2-2|.
TGTGCCAGCAGTTACTTGGACTACTCGAACACCGGGGAGCTGTTTTTT
CASSYLDYSNTGELFF
>12|TRBV30|.|TRBJ2-7|.
TGTGCCTGGAGCGGAGGCAGGGTCGAGCAGTACTTC
CAWSGGRVEQYF
>17|TRBV27|.|TRBJ1-1|.
TGTGCCAGCAGTTTAACCCAGGGAGCTTTTTCGTACACTGAAGCTTTCTTT
CASSLTQGAFSYTEAFF
>13|TRBV30|.|TRBJ2-5|.
TGTGCCTGGAGTCTCCGGGCGCAAGAGACCCAGTACTTC
CAWSLRAQETQYF
>16|TRBV7-9|.|TRBJ2-1|TRBD2
TGTGCCAGCAGCCTACGGACTAGCGGGAAGACGAATGAGCAGTTCTTC
CASSLRTSGKTNEQFF
>14|TRBV19|.|TRBJ2-7|.
TGTGCCAGTAGTATGGCTCCTAGCTCCTACGAGCAGTACTTC
CASSMAPSSYEQYF
>14|TRBV27|.|TRBJ1-2|.
TGTGCCAGCAGTTCCCTCGACGGTACCTATGGCTACACCTTC
CASSSLDGTYGYTF
>13|TRBV6-1|once|TRBJ1-1|.
TGTGCCAGCAGTGAATTCGGGAACACTGAAGCTTTCTTT
CASSEFGNTEAFF
>18|TRBV4-3|.|TRBJ2-4|.
TGCGCCAGCAGCCAATGGGGGGGGCCTCTCGCGGCCAAAAACATTCAGTACTTC
CASSQWGGPLAAKNIQYF
>18|TRBV28|.|TRBJ1-2|TRBD1
TGTGCCAGCAGTTTAGTAGCGGCTTGGGACAGGGGGCGACGTGGCTACACCTTC
CASSLVAAWDRGRRGYTF
>12|TRBV11-2|.|TRBJ2-5|.
TGTGCCAGCAGCTTAGGTCCAGAGACCCAGTACTTC
CASSLGPETQYF
>13|TRBV7-9|.|TRBJ1-1|.
TGTGCCAGCAGCTTAGGGGGCCTGGGAACAACTTTCTTT
CASSLGGLGTTFF
>15|TRBV11-2|.|TRBJ1-1|.
TGTGCCAGCAGCTTATACAACCTTATGAACACTGAAGCTTTCTTT
CASSLYNLMNTEAFF
>12|TRBV30|.|TRBJ1-2|.
TGTGCCCTGGACTGGAGTTTCTATGGCTACACCTTC
CALDWSFYGYTF
>17|TRBV10-1|few|TRBJ1-1|.
TGCGCCAGCAGTGAGTCCTTCGTAATGGGTGCGAACACTGAAGCTTTCTTT
CASSESFVMGANTEAFF
>18|TRBV4-2|.|TRBJ1-2|TRBD1
TGTGCCAGCAGCCAAGTTTCAGGTCGGACAGGGGATGACTATGGCTACACCTTC
CASSQVSGRTGDDYGYTF
>14|TRBV11-2|few|TRBJ1-1|TRBD1
TGTGCCAGCAGCCCCGAAGGGACAGCTCATGGGGCTTTCTTT
CASSPEGTAHGAFF
>14|TRBV28|.|TRBJ2-1|.
TGTGCCAGCAGTTTAATTCGACAGTACAATGAGCAGTTCTTC
CASSLIRQYNEQFF